Below, 30 T cell receptor beta chains from the same sample are listed, as sequenced in a study of T cell therapy after organ transplantation. Measured with immunoSEQ multiplex PCR; TCRdb has only the in-frame clones, and not every one. This repertoire shows 20,000 or so clones, around 80% found once; its top ten account for around a tenth. No antigen is known for these receptors. Sample time point: 4-8 weeks after completion of therapy. The starting material was CD8+ T cells from blood, obtained after autologous CMV-specific T cell therapy. The receptors shown here come from a human patient who had received a solid organ transplant and had CMV disease. Some of these T cells may belong to the graft donor.

This chain joins TRBV27 and TRBJ2-1; D is possibly TRBD1 or TRBD2 (5 bases each). Trimming stripped 5 bases from V and 16 bases from J, with 18 bases between. Germline assignment: CDR1 MNHEY and CDR2 SMNVEV (reference sequence). The CDR3 has 12 amino acids. The CDR3 sequence: CASSPTRDQRFF. In DNA, the CDR3 is TGTGCCAGCAGTCCAACCCGGGACCAGCGATTCTTC.

The V and J genes are TRBV15 and TRBJ2-1; D perhaps matches TRBD2 (5 bases). Germline CDR1 and CDR2: LNHNV and YYDKDF (reference sequence). With 4 bases removed from V and 7 bases from J, the gap between germline ends came to 20 bases. This CDR3 has 16 residues. As DNA, the CDR3 is TGTGCCACCAGCACCCAATATCCGGGAAACGATAATGAGCAGTTCTTC. Translated: CATSTQYPGNDNEQFF.

This clone is a singleton in its sample. V is TRBV5-8 and J is TRBJ1-5; 11 nucleotides align to TRBD1. J was trimmed by 7 bases and V by 2 bases; bases with no gene match: 8. Germline CDR1 and CDR2: SGHTS and YDEGEE. The CDR3 sequence is 16 residues long. Here the CDR3 DNA reads TGTGCCAGCAGCTTAGTGGGACAGGGGGTCGGGCAGCCCCAGCATTTT. It encodes CASSLVGQGVGQPQHF. Complete variable domain (other parts from reference TRBV5-8 and TRBJ1-5): EAGVTQSPTHLIKTRGQQATLRCSPISGHTSVYWYQQALGLGLQFLLWYDEGEERNRGNFPPRFSGRQFPNYSSELNVNALELEDSALYLCASSLVGQGVGQPQHFGDGTRLSIL.

V gene TRBV19 combines with J gene TRBJ2-1; D remains ambiguous. The V gene lost 3 bases and the J gene lost 6 bases, with 9 bases spanning the gap. The CDR3 has 13 residues. Looked up from germline, CDR1 is LNHDA and CDR2 is SQIVND (reference sequence). This CDR3 reads CASSIAGSNEQFF. As DNA, the CDR3 is TGTGCCAGTAGTATTGCCGGTTCCAATGAGCAGTTCTTC.

This rearrangement joins TRBV11-2 to TRBJ2-1; 8 bases map to TRBD1. The CDR3 loop spans 15 amino acids. Germline assignment: CDR1 SGHAT and CDR2 FQNNGV. After removal of 4 bases from V and 3 bases from J, the junction contained 5 bases not matched to a gene. The CDR3 region has the DNA TGTGCCAGCAGCTACAGGGGGTCCCACTACAATGAGCAGTTCTTC. Translating gives CASSYRGSHYNEQFF. The full variable domain, completed using reference TRBV11-2 and TRBJ2-1, is EAGVAQSPRYKIIEKRQSVAFWCNPISGHATLYWYQQILGQGPKLLIQFQNNGVVDDSQLPKDRFSAERLKGVDSTLKIQPAKLEDSAVYLCASSYRGSHYNEQFFGPGTRLTVL.

The V gene is TRBV7-8, the J gene TRBJ1-5, with D unresolved. CDR1 and CDR2 (germline): SGHVS, FQNEAQ. V was trimmed by 1 base and J by 1 base, leaving 11 bases between them. The CDR3 runs to 16 residues. Here the CDR3 DNA reads TGTGCCAGCAGCTTAGGATCCGACACAAGCAATCAGCCCCAGCATTTT. The encoded protein is CASSLGSDTSNQPQHF.

The chain has TRBV19 and TRBJ2-7; D is unclear. V was cut by 7 bases and J by 2 bases, with 12 bases left in between. This CDR3 comprises 13 residues. The germline gives CDR1 LNHDA, CDR2 SQIVND (reference sequence). The CDR3 nucleotides are TGTGCCAGTACCGGTTCAGAGACCTACGAGCAGTACTTC. Translating it yields CASTGSETYEQYF.

The chain has TRBV15 and TRBJ2-7; perhaps TRBD1 as D (7 bases). CDR1 and CDR2 (germline): LNHNV, YYDKDF (reference sequence). The CDR3 totals 15 residues. Trimming took off 2 bases at V and 2 bases at J, with 13 bases between the two ends. The CDR3 sequence: CATSRRRDRPYEQYF. The CDR3 bases are TGTGCCACCAGCAGACGGCGGGACAGACCCTACGAGCAGTACTTC.

The gene calls are TRBV6-5 and TRBJ2-7; D is undetermined. Germline assignment: CDR1 MNHEY and CDR2 SVGAGI. The germline V and J ends were trimmed by 2 bases and 6 bases, with 11 bases remaining between them. The CDR3 is 13 amino acids. CDR3 protein: CASSYIRYGEQYF. In DNA, the CDR3 is TGTGCCAGCAGTTACATTCGGTATGGCGAGCAGTACTTC.

The CDR3 DNA reads TGTGCCAGCGGGAGCGGAATCGGTCCTGGGGAGCAGTTCTTC. Its protein is CASGSGIGPGEQFF. This chain links TRBV2 with TRBJ2-1; D is possibly TRBD2 (5 bases). The CDR3 has 14 amino acids. The germline gives CDR1 SNHLY, CDR2 FYNNEI. V lost 8 bases and J lost 10, with 21 bases in between.

The chain links TRBV2 to TRBJ2-7; D gene unclear. Germline V gene sequence: CDR1 SNHLY, CDR2 FYNNEI. This CDR3 is built from 13 residues. Trimming shortened V by 2 bases and J by 9 bases, and 14 bases separated the two germline ends. The chain's CDR3 is CASSEPDPLGQYF. The CDR3 region has the DNA TGTGCCAGCAGTGAACCGGACCCCCTAGGGCAGTACTTC.

The chain carries TRBV9 and TRBJ1-2, with 8 nucleotides matching TRBD1. Trimming took 3 bases from V and 1 from J; bases not matched to a gene: 8. CDR3 length equals 16 residues. Germline V gene sequence: CDR1 SGDLS, CDR2 YYNGEE. The chain's CDR3 is CASSGERTGSNYGYTF. In DNA form, the CDR3 reads TGTGCCAGCAGCGGAGAGAGGACAGGGAGTAACTATGGCTACACCTTC.

CDR3 loop: CASSLGRTGLNNEQFF. CDR3 bases: TGTGCCAGCAGCTTAGGTAGGACAGGGCTCAACAATGAGCAGTTCTTC. The chain recombines TRBV11-2 with TRBJ2-1; TRBD1 aligns across 8 bases. The germline V gene encodes CDR1 SGHAT and CDR2 FQNNGV. There are 16 residues in the CDR3. V dropped 1 base and J dropped 5; count of bases not matched to a gene: 7.

This clone was seen a handful of times. The chain has TRBV5-4 and TRBJ2-2; 13 bases are a match to TRBD2. Germline CDR1 is SGHNT and CDR2 is YYREEE (reference sequence). This CDR3 has 16 residues. V gave up 0 bases and J gave up 8 bases; unmatched junction bases: 4. The CDR3 loop is CASSLGLAGGGGELFF. CDR3 nucleotide sequence: TGTGCCAGCAGCTTGGGACTAGCGGGAGGCGGTGGGGAGCTGTTTTTT.

The chain links TRBV29-1 to TRBJ1-1, with D uncertain. In germline, CDR1 is SQVTM, CDR2 ANQGSEA. Trimming left V 3 bases short and J 1 base short, with 6 bases between. This CDR3 is built from 12 residues. CDR3 sequence: CSVEGANTEAFF. CDR3 DNA: TGCAGCGTTGAGGGTGCGAACACTGAAGCTTTCTTT.

This clone was seen just once. The V call is TRBV7-2, the J call TRBJ2-7; 7 nucleotides line up with TRBD1. V lost 5 bases, J lost 4 bases, and 8 bases stayed unmatched. The germline V gene encodes CDR1 SGHTA and CDR2 FQGNSA. The CDR3 covers 14 residues. The CDR3 sequence: CASSLRDSPYEQYF. CDR3 DNA sequence: TGTGCCAGCAGCCTCCGGGACAGCCCTTACGAGCAGTACTTC.

The rearrangement links TRBV27 to TRBJ2-7, with D possibly being TRBD1 or TRBD2 (5 bases each). Germline CDR1 and CDR2: MNHEY and SMNVEV (reference sequence). V lost 10 bases to trimming and J lost 2 bases, with 9 bases between them. The CDR3 contains 11 residues. The CDR3 bases are TGTGCCACCGGGACCGCCTACGAGCAGTACTTC. Translation: CATGTAYEQYF.

The chain couples TRBV6-4 to TRBJ1-1; possible D gene TRBD1, 6 bases. The CDR3 sequence is 13 residues long. In germline, CDR1 is MRHNA, CDR2 SNTAGT. V lost 6 bases and J 4 bases, leaving 12 bases between the germline ends. The CDR3 region is CASSDTGSTEAFF. The CDR3 nucleotides are TGTGCCAGCAGCGATACAGGGAGCACTGAAGCTTTCTTT.

The CDR3 DNA follows: TGTGCCAGCAGCCCTGGACAGGCCCACTACGAGCAGTACTTC. It yields the protein CASSPGQAHYEQYF. The chain carries TRBV13 and TRBJ2-7; 7 nucleotides line up with TRBD1. This CDR3 contains 14 residues. From germline, CDR1 is PRHDT and CDR2 FYEKMQ (reference sequence). With V trimmed by 5 bases and J by 3 bases, 7 bases remained unmatched.

The CDR3 reads CASSLGGSTYEQYF. In DNA form, the CDR3 reads TGTGCCAGCAGTTTGGGGGGCAGCACCTACGAGCAGTACTTC. The rearrangement links TRBV27 to TRBJ2-7; D could derive from TRBD1 or TRBD2 (6 bases each). The V gene's germline CDR1 is MNHEY and CDR2 SMNVEV (reference sequence). Trimming pared 3 bases from V and 2 bases from J, leaving 11 bases between. The CDR3 runs to 14 residues.

V and J are TRBV7-8 and TRBJ1-2, with D possibly TRBD1 on 6 matching bases. The CDR3 sequence is 17 residues long. Trimming left V 1 base short and J 5 bases short, with 20 bases between. Germline values: CDR1 SGHVS, CDR2 FQNEAQ. CDR3 DNA: TGTGCCAGCAGCTTAGAAATCCCGGGACAACGACTGTATGGCTACACCTTC. It translates to CASSLEIPGQRLYGYTF. The full variable domain, rest sourced from reference TRBV7-8 and TRBJ1-2, is GAGVSQSPRYKVAKRGQDVALRCDPISGHVSLFWYQQALGQGPEFLTYFQNEAQLDKSGLPSDRFFAERPEGSVSTLKIQRTQQEDSAVYLCASSLEIPGQRLYGYTFGSGTRLTVV.

This chain connects TRBV28 to TRBJ1-3; 9 bases align to TRBD1. V was clipped by 6 bases and J by 4 bases; unmatched bases: 4. Germline CDR1 MDHEN, CDR2 SYDVKM. This CDR3 spans 14 amino acids. CDR3 sequence: CASSGTGFGNTIYF. In DNA, the CDR3 is TGTGCCAGCAGCGGGACAGGGTTCGGAAACACCATATATTTT. The full variable domain, its missing parts supplied by reference TRBV28 and TRBJ1-3, is DVKVTQSSRYLVKRTGEKVFLECVQDMDHENMFWYRQDPGLGLRLIYFSYDVKMKEKGDIPEGYSVSREKKERFSLILESASTNQTSMYLCASSGTGFGNTIYFGEGSWLTVV.

This chain joins TRBV30 and TRBJ1-1; the D is unclear. This CDR3 comprises 13 residues. Looked up from germline, CDR1 is GTSNPN and CDR2 is SVGIG (reference sequence). The V end was cut by 7 bases, the J end by 0 bases, with 12 bases between. CDR3 sequence reads: CALDYALNTEAFF. CDR3 DNA sequence: TGTGCCTTGGATTACGCGTTGAACACTGAAGCTTTCTTT. Full variable domain (rest looked up from reference TRBV30 and TRBJ1-1): SQTIHQWPATLVQPVGSPLSLECTVEGTSNPNLYWYRQAAGRGLQLLFYSVGIGQISSEVPQNLSASRPQDRQFILSSKKLLLSDSGFYLCALDYALNTEAFFGQGTRLTVV.

This chain joins TRBV6-5 and TRBJ2-7, with D possibly being TRBD2 (5 bases). This CDR3 is 14 amino acids long. The germline V gene has CDR1 MNHEY and CDR2 SVGAGI. The V and J ends lost 7 bases and 2 bases respectively, with 15 bases between them. This CDR3 reads CASKEEGIAYEQYF. In DNA, the CDR3 is TGTGCCAGCAAGGAAGAGGGAATTGCCTACGAGCAGTACTTC.

J is TRBJ1-1 and V is TRBV7-3; TRBD1 might be the D (6 bases). This CDR3 region has 14 residues. Trimming left V 5 bases short and J 8 bases short, with 18 bases between. The germline gives CDR1 SGHTA, CDR2 FQGTGA. The CDR3 nucleotides read TGTGCCAGCAGCCCCTTAAGGGGGGCCCAAGAAGCTTTCTTT. As protein: CASSPLRGAQEAFF. The full variable domain, its missing parts supplied by reference TRBV7-3 and TRBJ1-1, is GAGVSQTPSNKVTEKGKYVELRCDPISGHTALYWYRQSLGQGPEFLIYFQGTGAADDSGLPNDRFFAVRPEGSVSTLKIQRTERGDSAVYLCASSPLRGAQEAFFGQGTRLTVV.

The rearrangement joins TRBV6-1 to TRBJ1-5; 10 nucleotides line up with TRBD1. In germline, CDR1 is MNHNS, CDR2 SASEGT. The CDR3 runs to 14 residues. V lost 7 bases and J lost 6; bases outside the gene matches: 6. CDR3 sequence: CASTGTGVSQPQHF. The CDR3 coding sequence is TGTGCCAGCACCGGGACAGGGGTCAGTCAGCCCCAGCATTTT.

This clone was counted a few times. J is TRBJ1-5 and V is TRBV5-6; D remains ambiguous. V lost 0 bases to trimming and J lost 4 bases, with 8 bases between them. CDR3 length: 14 residues. Germline loops: CDR1 SGHDT, CDR2 YYEEEE. The CDR3 DNA reads as TGTGCCAGCAGCTTGGTAGGGTTGAATCAGCCCCAGCATTTT. This translates into CASSLVGLNQPQHF. The full variable domain, completed using reference TRBV5-6 and TRBJ1-5, is DAGVTQSPTHLIKTRGQQVTLRCSPKSGHDTVSWYQQALGQGPQFIFQYYEEEERQRGNFPDRFSGHQFPNYSSELNVNALLLGDSALYLCASSLVGLNQPQHFGDGTRLSIL.

This CDR3 reads CASSPRGLPQETQYF. In DNA, the CDR3 is TGTGCCAGCAGCCCGCGAGGTTTACCCCAAGAGACCCAGTACTTC. The gene calls are TRBV6-4 and TRBJ2-5; D is undetermined. The V end was cut by 6 bases, the J end by 1 base, with 15 bases between. Germline CDR1 is MRHNA and CDR2 is SNTAGT. The CDR3 spans 15 residues.

This clone came up once. In DNA, the CDR3 is TGTGCCAGCAGCGCCGAAGGAGGTCCATACAATGAGCAGTTCTTC. Encoded protein: CASSAEGGPYNEQFF. The J gene is TRBJ2-1, the V gene TRBV7-6; D possibly corresponds to TRBD2 (5 bases). The length of the CDR3 is 15 residues. Between the trimmed V and J ends, which lost 5 bases and 4 bases, there was a span of 15 bases. Germline CDR1 and CDR2: SGHVS and FNYEAQ.

This clone was seen only a few times. The chain recombines TRBV27 with TRBJ1-1; D is possibly TRBD1 (5 bases). From germline, CDR1 is MNHEY and CDR2 SMNVEV (reference sequence). This CDR3 region has 14 residues. Trimming removed 0 bases from V and 1 base from J, with 6 bases in between. CDR3 amino acids: CASSLSTANTEAFF. CDR3 DNA: TGTGCCAGCAGTTTATCGACAGCGAACACTGAAGCTTTCTTT.